This TCR beta chain was retrieved from a study of tumor-infiltrating lymphocytes in primary liver carcinoma. Study conclusions and caveats: Tumor-adjacent and tumor-blood pairs shared a smaller degree of overlap than tumor region pairs.

The input was 450 to 500 ng total RNA; TCR beta cDNA was made from it with a constant-region primer. Libraries of TCR beta came from three nested multiplex PCR rounds with slightly modified ARM-PCR. TRBV1-TRBV30 forward and Cbeta reverse primers drove the first two roughly 10-cycle rounds. TCRdb re-called the multiplex PCR reads with MiXCR, one entry per CDR3 protein. This table has roughly 80,000 distinct CDR3 sequences, 71% appearing once. Of note for this clonotype: Its antigen remains unknown. One junction end disagrees with the germline gene, perhaps due to a read error.

For each extraction, RNA and DNA were obtained together from roughly 20-30 mg of unsorted bulk tissue. CDR1 is LGHNA, CDR2 YNFKEQ, per germline. The CDR3 is made up of 15 amino acids. This clonotype originated in a woman aged 60-70 years with primary liver carcinoma and hepatitis B virus infection. Sample: liver tumor tissue from sampling region 4. Documented subset: tumor region T4, right-lateral pole. This rearrangement joins TRBV4-2 to TRBJ2-7; the D gene could be TRBD1 or TRBD2 (6 bases each). This CDR3 is CDSSQGGLGYYEQYF. CDR3 in DNA: TGTGACAGCAGCCAAGGGGGACTCGGCTACTACGAGCAGTACTTC.